This is a list of T cell receptor beta chains from one sample in a study of blood T cell repertoires in COVID-19. Method: immunoSEQ multiplex PCR; TCRdb's copy keeps in-frame clones and lacks some. The table lists 95,000 to 100,000 clones, 60% to 85% of them singletons. The sequenced sample was peripheral blood. These TCRs come from a woman older than 75 with active or convalescent COVID-19. Each CDR3 is given with its conserved first and last residue. Fields, in order: V gene, D gene, clone size, J gene, CDR3 DNA, CDR3 protein. A D gene is named only where the DNA matches it firmly. Clone size is not always given. Where it is, it says once, few, many or a class for expanded clones.

TRBV30	-	-	TRBJ2-2	TGTGCCTGGAGGGAGGGTTTTGCCGGGGAGCTGTTTTTT	CAWREGFAGELFF
TRBV2	-	-	TRBJ1-2	TGTGCCAGCAGTGATCCGGCTAACTATGGCTACACCTTC	CASSDPANYGYTF
TRBV5-1	-	-	TRBJ1-2	TGCGCCAGCAGCTTGGATTCTCAGGGCGCTGATGGCTACACCTTC	CASSLDSQGADGYTF
TRBV30	TRBD2	-	TRBJ2-7	TGTGCCTGGAGCCCCGCGTCGGGGGGGTCCTACGAGCAGTACTTC	CAWSPASGGSYEQYF
TRBV6-6	TRBD1	-	TRBJ1-2	TGTGCCAGCAGTCCTACCATCGGACAGGGGAGAGGCTACACCTTC	CASSPTIGQGRGYTF
TRBV9	TRBD2	-	TRBJ2-7	TGTGCCAGCAGCACGTGGGGACTAGCGGGGGGCGAGCAGTACTTC	CASSTWGLAGGEQYF
TRBV24-1	TRBD2	once	TRBJ2-5	TGTGCCACCAGTGATACCCGACTAGCGGGAGTGGGGGAGACCCAGTACTTC	CATSDTRLAGVGETQYF
TRBV11-2	TRBD2	-	TRBJ2-1	TGTGCCAGCAGCTCCGGGACTAGCGGTATGAATGAGCAGTTCTTC	CASSSGTSGMNEQFF
TRBV7-2	TRBD1	few	TRBJ1-2	TGTGCCAGCAGCCGCAGGGGGCGGATCTATGGCTACACCTTC	CASSRRGRIYGYTF
TRBV2	-	-	TRBJ1-4	TGTGCCAGCAGGAGGGGGTTGGGGGAAAAACTGTTTTTT	CASRRGLGEKLFF
TRBV15	TRBD1	few	TRBJ2-1	TGTGCCACCAGGAGGACAGGGGGGACCTACAATGAGCAGTTCTTC	CATRRTGGTYNEQFF
TRBV27	TRBD1	-	TRBJ2-1	TGTGCCAGCAGTTCCACGGGACAGAGGGGCCGTTCCTACAATGAGCAGTTCTTC	CASSSTGQRGRSYNEQFF
TRBV18	-	-	TRBJ2-2	TGTGCCAGCTCACCAGGCCTAGCTCTATTCACCGGGGAGCTGTTTTTT	CASSPGLALFTGELFF
TRBV7-3	TRBD1	-	TRBJ1-6	TGTGCCAGCAGCCTCGACAGGGGTTCACCCCTCCACTTT	CASSLDRGSPLHF
TRBV27	TRBD1	-	TRBJ2-5	TGTGCCAGCAGTTCCGGGACAGGATCATATCGGGAGACCCAGTACTTC	CASSSGTGSYRETQYF
TRBV2	TRBD2	-	TRBJ2-1	TGTGCCAGCTTCCTTAGCGGGAGCTCCTACAATGAGCAGTTCTTC	CASFLSGSSYNEQFF
TRBV7-2	-	-	TRBJ1-1	TGTGCCAGCAGCTTAGACAGGGTAGTAACTGAAGCTTTCTTT	CASSLDRVVTEAFF
TRBV6-5	-	-	TRBJ1-1	TGTGCCAGCAGTTACGGGGGGACGGACCCAGCTTTCTTT	CASSYGGTDPAFF
TRBV14	-	once	TRBJ2-3	TGTGCCAGCAGCCAAGTTTTAGGTCACGGCGGGGTCCCAGATACGCAGTATTTT	CASSQVLGHGGVPDTQYF
TRBV19	TRBD1	-	TRBJ1-4	TGTGCCAGTAGTCCGGGACAGGCGGGGAATGAAAAACTGTTTTTT	CASSPGQAGNEKLFF
TRBV29-1	TRBD1	-	TRBJ2-6	TGCAGCGTTGGTCAGGGGGCCTCTGGGGCCAACGTCCTGACTTTC	CSVGQGASGANVLTF
TRBV19	-	-	TRBJ2-3	TGTGCCAGTACCGAGGACAACACAGATACGCAGTATTTT	CASTEDNTDTQYF
TRBV28	-	-	TRBJ1-6	TGTGCCAGCAGTTCTAGAGAATCACCCCTCCACTTT	CASSSRESPLHF
TRBV7-2	-	-	TRBJ2-3	TGTGCCAGCAGCTTGTTAGGACAACCCGCAGATACGCAGTATTTT	CASSLLGQPADTQYF
TRBV5-5	-	-	TRBJ1-2	TGTGCCAGCAGCTTGGCGGGGGGTAACTATGGCTACACCTTC	CASSLAGGNYGYTF
TRBV5-1	TRBD2	-	TRBJ2-3	TGCGCCAGCAGCTTGGTCCTTAGCGGGAGAACAGATACGCAGTATTTT	CASSLVLSGRTDTQYF
TRBV30	TRBD2	-	TRBJ2-1	TGTGCCTGGAACCCCGGGACTAGCGGTCCTGAGCAGTTCTTC	CAWNPGTSGPEQFF
TRBV28	-	-	TRBJ1-1	TGTGCCAGCAGTCCACCCTGGGCCATGAACACTGAAGCTTTCTTT	CASSPPWAMNTEAFF
TRBV5-1	-	-	TRBJ2-1	TGCGCCAGCAGCTTCGCGGGGGCTAACTACAATGAGCAGTTCTTC	CASSFAGANYNEQFF
TRBV6-6	TRBD1	-	TRBJ1-6	TGTGCCAGCAGCTTACTACCTTCCGGGACAGGCACCAATAATTCACCCCTCCACTTT	CASSLLPSGTGTNNSPLHF
TRBV7-2	TRBD2	once	TRBJ2-7	TGTGCCAGCAGCCCCCACCGGGGACTAGCGGGAAGAGAGCAGTACTTC	CASSPHRGLAGREQYF
TRBV4-2	TRBD1	-	TRBJ2-7	TGTGCCAGCAGCCACCAGGCAGTATCCGGGACAGGGGCCTACGAGCAGTACTTC	CASSHQAVSGTGAYEQYF
TRBV11-1	-	-	TRBJ1-2	TGTGCCAGCAGCTTAGCGTCGAGAACTAACTATGGCTACACCTTC	CASSLASRTNYGYTF
TRBV7-2	TRBD2	-	TRBJ2-3	TGTGCCAGCAGACGTGCTAGCGGATACACAGATACGCAGTATTTT	CASRRASGYTDTQYF
TRBV25-1	TRBD1	-	TRBJ1-6	TGTGCCAGCAGGGCGGACAGGGCCAATTCACCCCTCCACTTT	CASRADRANSPLHF
TRBV18	-	few	TRBJ2-1	TGTGCCAGCTCACCATCAGCGGTGGAGCAGTTCTTC	CASSPSAVEQFF
TRBV5-4	-	-	TRBJ2-1	TGTGCCAGCAGCTGGGGCGGCAGCTCCTACAATGAGCAGTTCTTC	CASSWGGSSYNEQFF
TRBV28	TRBD1	-	TRBJ2-3	TGTGCCAGCAGTACCCCCGGACAGGGGGCGTGGGGCACAGATACGCAGTATTTT	CASSTPGQGAWGTDTQYF
TRBV19	-	-	TRBJ1-1	TGTGCCAGTAGTACCTTCAGGGGTAACACTGAAGCTTTCTTT	CASSTFRGNTEAFF
TRBV7-3	-	-	TRBJ1-2	TGTGCCAGCAGCCCCGGCCGGGGAGAGGGCTACACCTTC	CASSPGRGEGYTF
TRBV4-1	-	-	TRBJ2-1	TGCGCCAGCAGCCAAGCAGGGTTTGGTGAGCAGTTCTTC	CASSQAGFGEQFF
TRBV28	-	-	TRBJ2-7	TGTGCCAGCAGTCGTAACCTAGGATACGAGCAGTACTTC	CASSRNLGYEQYF
TRBV5-6	-	-	TRBJ2-7	TGTGCCAGCAGCAGGGACTTACTAGGGCAGTACTTC	CASSRDLLGQYF
TRBV7-8	-	-	TRBJ1-5	TGTGCCAGCAGCTTAGTAGGGGGGGGCAATCAGCCCCAGCATTTT	CASSLVGGGNQPQHF